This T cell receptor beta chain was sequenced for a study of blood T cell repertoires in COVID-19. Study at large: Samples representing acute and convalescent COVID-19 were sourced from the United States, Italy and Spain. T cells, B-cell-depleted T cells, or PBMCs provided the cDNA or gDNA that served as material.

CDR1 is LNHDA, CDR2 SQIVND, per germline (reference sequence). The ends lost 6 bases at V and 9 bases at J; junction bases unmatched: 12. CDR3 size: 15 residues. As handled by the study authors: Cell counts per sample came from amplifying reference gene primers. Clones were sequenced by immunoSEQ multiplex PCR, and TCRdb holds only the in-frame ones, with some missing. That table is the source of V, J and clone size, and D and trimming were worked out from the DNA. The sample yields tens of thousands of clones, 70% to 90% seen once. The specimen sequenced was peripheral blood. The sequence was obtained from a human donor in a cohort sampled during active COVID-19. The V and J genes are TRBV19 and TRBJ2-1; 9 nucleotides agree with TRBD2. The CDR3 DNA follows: TGTGCCAGTAGCCAGGCGGGGGGGACCAGGATTGAGCAGTTCTTC. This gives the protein CASSQAGGTRIEQFF.